This T cell receptor beta chain was profiled in a study of T cells in Graves' hyperthyroidism and ophthalmopathy. General study findings and limits: A model built on 13 V-J features separated ophthalmopathy from stable hyperthyroidism.

Amplification of TCR beta CDR3 regions was performed using RNA transcripts as template. The TCR CDR3 first-round RT-PCR relied on the HTBI primer set. TCRdb re-called the multiplex PCR reads through MiXCR, storing one row per CDR3 protein. This table has fewer than 450,000 distinct CDR3 sequences, around 15% appearing once. Germline lookup yields CDR1 MDHEN and CDR2 SYDVKM. The CDR3 sequence is 15 residues long. After removal of 6 bases from V and 6 bases from J, the junction contained 11 bases not matched to a gene. This clonotype occurred many times. The antigen is not known. Sequenced input: blood. The gene calls are TRBV28 and TRBJ2-1, with 7 bases aligning to TRBD2. This TCR was recovered from a woman in her sixties or seventies with Graves' ophthalmopathy. In DNA form, the CDR3 reads TGTGCCAGCAGCTCGCTGGCTAGCGGAGCCAATGAGCAGTTCTTC. Protein: CASSSLASGANEQFF.